These 21 T cell receptor beta chains were all obtained from the same sample, sequenced in a study of blood T cell repertoires in COVID-19. Sequenced by immunoSEQ multiplex PCR; TCRdb stores in-frame clones only, minus some. The sample has fewer than 200,000 clones; approximately 78% are singletons. Sequencing was carried out using PBMCs or T cells enriched from blood (not recorded which). Source of these receptors: a woman in her forties or fifties who had recovered from COVID-19.

The chain recombines TRBV7-6 with TRBJ1-3, with 9 bases that match TRBD1. Trimming cost V 4 bases and J 4 bases; bases outside gene matches: 2. CDR3 length: 14 amino acids. In germline, CDR1 is SGHVS, CDR2 FNYEAQ. The CDR3 here is CASSSGQGGNTIYF. The CDR3 coding sequence is TGTGCCAGCAGCTCGGGACAGGGAGGAAACACCATATATTTT.

This clone was detected once. The V call is TRBV28, the J call TRBJ2-7; D is ambiguous. The V end was cut by 4 bases, the J end by 2 bases, with 18 bases between. The CDR3 covers 16 residues. The germline gives CDR1 MDHEN, CDR2 SYDVKM. The DNA for the CDR3 is TGTGCCAGCAGTTGGGTAGCCTCGAATTCACCCTACGAGCAGTACTTC. Its translation: CASSWVASNSPYEQYF.

This clone came up a few times. The CDR3 nucleotides are TGCGCCAGCAGTGAGTCGGGGGGGACTGAAGCTTTCTTT. Protein sequence: CASSESGGTEAFF. V and J are TRBV10-2 and TRBJ1-1; possible D gene TRBD1, 5 bases. With 0 bases removed from V and 5 bases from J, the gap between germline ends came to 7 bases. CDR3 length: 13 residues. Germline V gives CDR1 WSHSY, CDR2 SAAADI.

The chain employs TRBV5-5 and TRBJ1-5; 11 bases match TRBD1. Germline V gene data show CDR1 as SGHKS and CDR2 as YYEKEE (reference sequence). This CDR3 contains 16 residues. Trimming cost V 4 bases and J 6 bases; bases outside gene matches: 9. DNA of the CDR3: TGTGCCAGCAGCCTCGGACAGGGGGCCGGGGGTCAGCCCCAGCATTTT. Translating it yields CASSLGQGAGGQPQHF. The full variable domain, its missing parts supplied by reference TRBV5-5 and TRBJ1-5, is DAGVTQSPTHLIKTRGQQVTLRCSPISGHKSVSWYQQVLGQGPQFIFQYYEKEERGRGNFPDRFSARQFPNYSSELNVNALLLGDSALYLCASSLGQGAGGQPQHFGDGTRLSIL.

This chain joins TRBV12-5 and TRBJ1-2; 10 bases fit TRBD1. V lost 6 bases, J lost 5 bases, and 6 bases stayed unmatched. Germline loops: CDR1 LGHNT, CDR2 FRNRAP. The CDR3 is 14 residues long. In DNA form, the CDR3 reads TGTGCTAGTGGACCGACAGGGGGCTTTTATGGCTACACCTTC. Translating gives CASGPTGGFYGYTF. The full variable domain, in which reference TRBV12-5 and TRBJ1-2 provide the parts outside the CDR3, is DARVTQTPRHKVTEMGQEVTMRCQPILGHNTVFWYRQTMMQGLELLAYFRNRAPLDDSGMPKDRFSAEMPDATLATLKIQPSEPRDSAVYFCASGPTGGFYGYTFGSGTRLTVV.

Ten or more counts support this clone. The chain carries TRBV29-1 and TRBJ2-7, with D possibly matching TRBD1 (6 bases). V was clipped by 4 bases and J by 0 bases, with 10 bases between them. CDR3 length equals 13 residues. Germline V lookup: CDR1 SQVTM, CDR2 ANQGSEA. The CDR3, as DNA: TGCAGCGTTGGTGGGGGCACCTCCTACGAGCAGTACTTC. Translating gives CSVGGGTSYEQYF.

The CDR3 DNA follows: TGTGCCAGCTCCGGGACAGAGGGGACCCAGTACTTC. Its translation: CASSGTEGTQYF. The rearrangement links TRBV18 to TRBJ2-5; 7 bases map to TRBD1. The germline CDR1 and CDR2 sequences are KGHSH and LQKENI. The CDR3 is 12 residues long. V trimming: 6 bases; J trimming: 7 bases; junction bases outside the gene matches: 5. Full variable domain (missing parts from reference TRBV18 and TRBJ2-5): NAGVMQNPRHLVRRRGQEARLRCSPMKGHSHVYWYRQLPEEGLKFMVYLQKENIIDESGMPKERFSAEFPKEGPSILRIQQVVRGDSAAYFCASSGTEGTQYFGPGTRLLVL.

The rearrangement links TRBV2 to TRBJ2-4; 12 bases line up with TRBD1. The germline gives CDR1 SNHLY, CDR2 FYNNEI. There are 16 residues in the CDR3. Trimming took 6 bases from V and 2 from J; bases not matched to a gene: 5. DNA for the CDR3: TGTGCCAGCAGGGGGACAGGGGGCGGGTCCAAAAACATTCAGTACTTC. Amino acid sequence: CASRGTGGGSKNIQYF.

The chain recombines TRBV19 with TRBJ1-2; D gene unclear. V gave up 3 bases and J gave up 1 base, with 9 bases separating them. CDR1 LNHDA and CDR2 SQIVND come from the germline V gene (reference sequence). The CDR3 totals 14 residues. The DNA of the CDR3 is TGTGCCAGTAGTATCGGAACAGATAACTATGGCTACACCTTC. It encodes CASSIGTDNYGYTF.

The chain links TRBV7-6 to TRBJ1-6, with D unclear. The CDR3 sequence is 16 residues long. Germline V gene lookup returns CDR1 SGHVS and CDR2 FNYEAQ. V lost 4 bases, J lost 6 bases, and 16 bases lay in between. CDR3 region: CASSSRSAEGNSPLHF. Here the CDR3 DNA reads TGTGCCAGCAGCTCACGCTCCGCAGAGGGTAATTCACCCCTCCACTTT.

This chain uses TRBV5-1 with TRBJ2-5; D remains ambiguous. The germline CDR1 and CDR2 sequences are SGHRS and YFSETQ. Trimming removed 0 bases from V and 5 bases from J, with 14 bases in between. The CDR3 covers 15 residues. The CDR3: CASSLDWAAWETQYF. The CDR3 DNA reads as TGCGCCAGCAGCTTGGATTGGGCAGCCTGGGAGACCCAGTACTTC.

The rearrangement links TRBV13 to TRBJ2-3; D gene ambiguous. The CDR3 is 12 residues long. The V end lost 5 bases, the J end lost 6 bases, and 9 bases lay between the germline ends. Germline CDR1 and CDR2: PRHDT and FYEKMQ (reference sequence). CDR3 nucleotides: TGTGCCAGCAGCCTCCCCTCGGATACGCAGTATTTT. Protein: CASSLPSDTQYF.

The rearrangement joins TRBV7-9 to TRBJ1-2, with a weak D call TRBD1 (6 bases). Germline CDR1 is SEHNR and CDR2 is FQNEAQ (reference sequence). Trimming took off 5 bases at V and 6 bases at J, with 19 bases between the two ends. The CDR3 spans 15 residues. In DNA, the CDR3 is TGTGCCAGCAGCCACTTAGGGGCAGGGGTGGATGGCTACACCTTC. It yields the protein CASSHLGAGVDGYTF.

This clone was recorded once. V usage is TRBV6-5 and J usage is TRBJ1-4; D remains unclear. The germline V gene has CDR1 MNHEY and CDR2 SVGAGI. V was clipped by 6 bases and J by 0 bases, with 8 bases between them. The CDR3 loop spans 14 amino acids. In nucleotides, the CDR3 is TGTGCCAGCAGGAGGTCCTCAACTAATGAAAAACTGTTTTTT. Its translation is CASRRSSTNEKLFF.

A few counts support this clone. The chain recombines TRBV11-3 with TRBJ2-1, with a weak D call TRBD2 (6 bases). Trimming cost V 5 bases and J 8 bases, with 10 bases left between them. This CDR3 is 12 amino acids long. Looked up from germline, CDR1 is SGHNT and CDR2 is YENEEA. The CDR3 region has the DNA TGTGCCAGCAGCCCGACTAGGGATGAGCAGTTCTTC. This codes for CASSPTRDEQFF.

The chain links TRBV6-2 or TRBV6-3 to TRBJ1-5, with D possibly matching TRBD1 (6 bases). The CDR3 runs 14 residues. From germline, CDR1 is MNHEY and CDR2 SVGEGT. V was shortened by 5 bases and J by 4 bases, with 12 bases between the two germline ends. DNA of the CDR3: TGTGCCAGCAGTAGAGGACAGTTAAATCAGCCCCAGCATTTT. It yields the protein CASSRGQLNQPQHF.

J is TRBJ1-2 and V is TRBV6-5, with D possibly matching TRBD1 (5 bases). Trimming cost V 6 bases and J 7 bases, with 18 bases left between them. The germline V gene has CDR1 MNHEY and CDR2 SVGAGI. The CDR3 covers 14 residues. Here the CDR3 reads CASSLTGAGGGYTF. CDR3 coding DNA: TGTGCCAGCAGCCTAACCGGGGCGGGAGGTGGCTACACCTTC.

The chain couples TRBV2 to TRBJ1-1; D is unclear. Germline CDR1 SNHLY, CDR2 FYNNEI. With 4 bases removed from V and 1 base from J, the gap between germline ends came to 4 bases. This CDR3 comprises 12 residues. CDR3 DNA: TGTGCCAGCAGTGTCTGGAACACTGAAGCTTTCTTT. It encodes CASSVWNTEAFF. Looking up the rest from reference TRBV2 and TRBJ1-1 gives the full variable domain: EPEVTQTPSHQVTQMGQEVILRCVPISNHLYFYWYRQILGQKVEFLVSFYNNEISEKSEIFDDQFSVERPDGSNFTLKIRSTKLEDSAMYFCASSVWNTEAFFGQGTRLTVV.

Only a few counts were recorded for this clone. The chain employs TRBV19 and TRBJ1-2, with D tentatively TRBD1 (6 bases). This CDR3 has 15 residues. V was cut by 3 bases and J by 7 bases, with 18 bases left in between. From germline, CDR1 is LNHDA and CDR2 SQIVND (reference sequence). CDR3 coding DNA: TGTGCCAGTAGTATCTCCAGGCAGGGGTTTCGTGGCTACACCTTC. Translated: CASSISRQGFRGYTF.

This rearrangement joins TRBV5-8 to TRBJ2-1; 10 bases fit TRBD2. This CDR3 contains 16 residues. V was clipped by 3 bases and J by 2 bases; unmatched bases: 5. Germline V CDR1 and CDR2: SGHTS, YDEGEE. The CDR3 protein is CASSWSGRGTYNEQFF. The CDR3 coding sequence is TGTGCCAGCAGCTGGAGCGGGAGGGGAACCTACAATGAGCAGTTCTTC.

The chain carries TRBV5-5 and TRBJ1-2; 9 bases map to TRBD1. The CDR3 spans 16 residues. In germline, CDR1 is SGHKS, CDR2 YYEKEE (reference sequence). V shed 4 bases and J 8 bases; nucleotides not matched to a gene: 15. CDR3 sequence (DNA): TGTGCCAGCAGCCTGGGGTTCGGGACAGGGATAGGCGGCTACACCTTC. Amino acids: CASSLGFGTGIGGYTF.